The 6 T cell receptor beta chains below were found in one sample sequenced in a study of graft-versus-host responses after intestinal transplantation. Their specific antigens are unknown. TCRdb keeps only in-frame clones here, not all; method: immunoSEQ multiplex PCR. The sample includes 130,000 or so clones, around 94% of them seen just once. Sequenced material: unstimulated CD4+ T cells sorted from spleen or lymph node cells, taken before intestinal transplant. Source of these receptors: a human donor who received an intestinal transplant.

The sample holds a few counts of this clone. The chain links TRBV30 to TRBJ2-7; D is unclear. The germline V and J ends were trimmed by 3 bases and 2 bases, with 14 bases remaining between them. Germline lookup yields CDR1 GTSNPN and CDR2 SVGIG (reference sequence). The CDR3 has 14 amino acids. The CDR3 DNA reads TGTGCCTGGAGCCTCCCGGTTTATACCTACGAGCAGTACTTC. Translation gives CAWSLPVYTYEQYF. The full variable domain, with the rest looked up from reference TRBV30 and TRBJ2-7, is SQTIHQWPATLVQPVGSPLSLECTVEGTSNPNLYWYRQAAGRGLQLLFYSVGIGQISSEVPQNLSASRPQDRQFILSSKKLLLSDSGFYLCAWSLPVYTYEQYFGPGTRLTVT.

The CDR3 coding sequence is TGCGCCAGCAGCTTGGGAGGGAAGTTAACCGGGGAGCTGTTTTTT. Protein product: CASSLGGKLTGELFF. The chain joins TRBV5-1 to TRBJ2-2; weak D call: TRBD2 (5 bases). This CDR3 has 15 residues. Trimming removed 0 bases at V and 5 bases at J, with 11 bases between. Germline V lookup: CDR1 SGHRS, CDR2 YFSETQ.

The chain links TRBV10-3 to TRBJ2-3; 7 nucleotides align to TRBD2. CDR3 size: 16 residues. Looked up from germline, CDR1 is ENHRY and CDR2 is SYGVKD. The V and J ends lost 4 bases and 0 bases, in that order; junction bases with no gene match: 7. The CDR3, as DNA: TGTGCCATCAGTGCGTCTAGCGGACCTAGCACAGATACGCAGTATTTT. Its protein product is CAISASSGPSTDTQYF.

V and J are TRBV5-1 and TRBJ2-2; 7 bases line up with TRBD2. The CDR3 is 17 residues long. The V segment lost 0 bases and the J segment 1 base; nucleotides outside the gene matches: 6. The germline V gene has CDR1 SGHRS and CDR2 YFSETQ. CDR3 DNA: TGCGCCAGCAGCTTGGAAGCCCCGGGAGGGAACACCGGGGAGCTGTTTTTT. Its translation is CASSLEAPGGNTGELFF.

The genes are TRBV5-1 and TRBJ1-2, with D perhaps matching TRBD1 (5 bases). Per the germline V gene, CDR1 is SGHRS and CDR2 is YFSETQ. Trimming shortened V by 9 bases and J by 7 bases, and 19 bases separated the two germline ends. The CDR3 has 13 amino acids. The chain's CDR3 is CAISEMGGFGYTF. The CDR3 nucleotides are TGCGCCATCTCCGAAATGGGGGGATTTGGCTACACCTTC. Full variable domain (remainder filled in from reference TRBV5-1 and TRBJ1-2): KAGVTQTPRYLIKTRGQQVTLSCSPISGHRSVSWYQQTPGQGLQFLFEYFSETQRNKGNFPGRFSGRQFSNSRSEMNVSTLELGDSALYLCAISEMGGFGYTFGSGTRLTVV.

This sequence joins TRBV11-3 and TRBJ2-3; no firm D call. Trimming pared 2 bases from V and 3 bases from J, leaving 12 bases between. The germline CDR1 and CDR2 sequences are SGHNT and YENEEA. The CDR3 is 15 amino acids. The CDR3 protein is CASSLSVVKTDTQYF. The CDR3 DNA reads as TGTGCCAGCAGCTTATCCGTCGTCAAGACAGATACGCAGTATTTT. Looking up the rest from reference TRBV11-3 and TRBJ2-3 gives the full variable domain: EAGVVQSPRYKIIEKKQPVAFWCNPISGHNTLYWYLQNLGQGPELLIRYENEEAVDDSQLPKDRFSAERLKGVDSTLKIQPAELGDSAVYLCASSLSVVKTDTQYFGPGTRLTVL.